The clone carrying this TCR beta chain was seen only a few times. The antigen remains unidentified. Treatment denoted: approximately 11-day PBMC culture with coronavirus spike peptide pools or control peptides (ViraFEST assay). The data originate from a study of vaccination and CD4 T cells after COVID-19. Cultured CD4+ T cell DNA was sequenced using the Oncomine TCR Beta short-read assay. TCRdb re-derived calls from the PCR reads in MiXCR, one entry per CDR3 protein. This table has around 20,000 distinct CDR3 sequences, more than 45% appearing once. The receptor comes from a human donor who had recovered from COVID-19. Source material: CD4+ T cells from blood, cultured in vitro.

In DNA form, the CDR3 reads TGTGCCAGCAGTTACGCCGGACAGGTCCCAGGGCGCTATGGCTACACCTTC. Translated: CASSYAGQVPGRYGYTF. V gene TRBV6-5 combines with J gene TRBJ1-2; 7 positions match TRBD1. Germline CDR1 is MNHEY and CDR2 is SVGAGI. J gave up 4 bases and V 2 bases, and 13 bases lay outside the gene matches. The CDR3 runs 17 residues.